This TCR beta chain derives from a study of cytomegalovirus exposure and HLA in healthy donors. Germline V lookup: CDR1 SGHDT, CDR2 YYEEEE. Trimming cost V 6 bases and J 4 bases, with 17 bases left between them. CDR3 size: 15 residues. 60 Vbeta and 13 Jbeta primers were used in PCR. Only in-frame clones appear in the TCRdb table, and some are missing; sequencing was by immunoSEQ multiplex PCR. The sample yields 150,000 or so clones, roughly 83% seen once. Input material: PBMCs. The sequence was obtained from a man aged 25 to 40 in good health and CMV-seronegative. The chain couples TRBV5-6 to TRBJ1-5, with D possibly matching TRBD1 (6 bases). CDR3 amino acids: CASTAGGWGNQPQHF. CDR3 in DNA: TGTGCCAGCACTGCGGGGGGCTGGGGAAATCAGCCCCAGCATTTT.